This is a list of T cell receptor beta chains from one sample in a study of technical replicates of blood from several donors. Sequencing used immunoSEQ multiplex PCR; TCRdb keeps in-frame clones, though not all of them. The sample has 65,000 to 90,000 clones; about 90% are singletons. The sample taken for sequencing was T cells isolated from PBMCs. Every receptor here comes from a human donor in good health. Each CDR3 is given with its conserved first and last residue. A D gene is named only where the DNA matches it firmly. Clone size is shown for a subset of rows, as once, few, many or a class of expanded clone.

TRBD1 | few | TRBJ1-1 | TRBV28 | CASSKLGTGGTEAFF | TGTGCCAGCAGTAAGTTAGGGACAGGGGGGACTGAAGCTTTCTTT
NA | NA | TRBJ1-1 | TRBV28 | CASSLPLNTEAFF | TGTGCCAGCAGTTTACCACTTAACACTGAAGCTTTCTTT
TRBD1 | NA | TRBJ1-1 | TRBV5-1 | CASSFLTGANTEAFF | TGCGCCAGCAGCTTTTTGACAGGGGCGAACACTGAAGCTTTCTTT
NA | NA | TRBJ1-2 | TRBV6-5 | CASGPGHVGYTF | TGTGCCAGCGGGCCGGGACACGTCGGCTACACCTTC
NA | NA | TRBJ2-5 | TRBV5-1 | CASSSIPGVLKETQYF | TGCGCCAGCAGCTCCATTCCAGGGGTTCTTAAAGAGACCCAGTACTTC
TRBD1 | NA | TRBJ2-5 | TRBV27 | CASSTGQGGSAGPRETQYF | TGTGCCAGCAGCACGGGACAGGGAGGTTCAGCGGGGCCCCGGGAGACCCAGTACTTC
NA | NA | TRBJ2-2 | TRBV5-4 | CASSSKGGHRELFF | TGTGCCAGCAGCTCCAAGGGGGGGCACCGGGAGCTGTTTTTT
TRBD1 | NA | TRBJ1-2 | TRBV2 | CASGTGANYGYTF | TGTGCCAGCGGGACAGGAGCTAACTATGGCTACACCTTC
NA | NA | TRBJ2-7 | TRBV29-1 | CSVTRGTGPYEQYF | TGCAGCGTCACGAGGGGGACGGGACCCTACGAGCAGTACTTC
NA | NA | TRBJ1-5 | TRBV6-5 | CASSRGANQPQHF | TGTGCCAGCTCTCGGGGTGCAAATCAGCCCCAGCATTTT
TRBD1 | once | TRBJ1-5 | TRBV28 | CASSSTGAYSNQPQHF | TGTGCCAGCAGTTCTACAGGGGCCTATAGCAATCAGCCCCAGCATTTT
TRBD1 | NA | TRBJ2-1 | TRBV5-1 | CASSSWTGDNEQFF | TGCGCCAGCAGCTCGTGGACAGGTGACAATGAGCAGTTCTTC
NA | once | TRBJ2-7 | TRBV21-1 | CASSKNLATGELPPYYEQYF | TGTGCCAGCAGCAAAAACCTGGCGACGGGGGAACTACCACCTTACTACGAGCAGTACTTC
NA | NA | TRBJ1-5 | TRBV15 | CATSTPTAFNQPQHF | TGTGCCACCAGCACCCCGACAGCATTCAATCAGCCCCAGCATTTT
TRBD2 | NA | TRBJ2-3 | TRBV5-8 | CASSLRLAGAKGDTQYF | TGTGCCAGCAGCTTGAGGCTAGCGGGGGCCAAGGGAGATACGCAGTATTTT
TRBD1 | NA | TRBJ1-2 | TRBV15 | CATSVLQGAYGYTF | TGTGCCACCAGCGTATTACAGGGGGCCTATGGCTACACCTTC
NA | NA | TRBJ1-1 | TRBV4-1 | CASSPEQGNTEAFF | TGCGCCAGCAGCCCCGAACAGGGAAACACTGAAGCTTTCTTT
TRBD1 | NA | TRBJ1-2 | TRBV18 | CASSPAGTGGVDYTF | TGTGCCAGCTCACCCGCCGGGACAGGGGGCGTAGACTACACCTTC
NA | NA | TRBJ2-1 | TRBV5-1 | CASSSGIYEQFF | TGCGCCAGCAGCTCGGGAATCTATGAGCAGTTCTTC
TRBD1 | NA | TRBJ2-5 | TRBV6-5 | CASSPGTGGQTQYF | TGTGCCAGCAGCCCCGGGACAGGGGGGCAGACCCAGTACTTC
TRBD2 | NA | TRBJ2-7 | TRBV7-2 | CASTRTSVYEQYF | TGTGCCAGCACCCGGACTAGCGTCTACGAGCAGTACTTC
NA | NA | TRBJ2-1 | TRBV4-1 | CASSQEVGLEQFF | TGCGCCAGCAGCCAAGAAGTGGGACTCGAGCAGTTCTTC
TRBD1 | NA | TRBJ2-7 | TRBV9 | CASSSSGGGPLLNEQYF | TGTGCCAGCAGCTCCTCAGGGGGCGGCCCACTCCTAAACGAGCAGTACTTC
NA | NA | TRBJ1-4 | TRBV6-5 | CASRPRRAVNEKLFF | TGTGCCAGCAGACCGCGACGAGCGGTTAATGAAAAACTGTTTTTT
TRBD2 | NA | TRBJ2-5 | TRBV15 | CATSRDRLAGDGETQYF | TGTGCCACCAGCAGAGATCGTTTAGCGGGCGACGGGGAGACCCAGTACTTC
NA | NA | TRBJ2-1 | TRBV27 | CASRKGGGNEQFF | TGTGCCAGTAGAAAGGGGGGAGGGAATGAGCAGTTCTTC
NA | NA | TRBJ1-4 | TRBV5-1 | CASSQGRTDEKLFF | TGCGCCAGCAGCCAAGGGAGGACCGATGAAAAACTGTTTTTT
TRBD1 | NA | TRBJ1-5 | TRBV19 | CASSMTGQLNQPQHF | TGTGCCAGTAGTATGACGGGACAGCTCAATCAGCCCCAGCATTTT
NA | NA | TRBJ1-2 | TRBV30 | CAWSVAGYYGYTF | TGTGCCTGGAGTGTAGCGGGGTACTATGGCTACACCTTC
NA | few | TRBJ1-2 | TRBV7-9 | CASSTRNTGPPGYTF | TGTGCCAGCAGCACGCGAAACACAGGGCCCCCCGGCTACACCTTC
TRBD2 | NA | TRBJ2-5 | TRBV2 | CASSEVGGEIQETQYF | TGTGCCAGCAGTGAGGTTGGGGGGGAGATACAAGAGACCCAGTACTTC